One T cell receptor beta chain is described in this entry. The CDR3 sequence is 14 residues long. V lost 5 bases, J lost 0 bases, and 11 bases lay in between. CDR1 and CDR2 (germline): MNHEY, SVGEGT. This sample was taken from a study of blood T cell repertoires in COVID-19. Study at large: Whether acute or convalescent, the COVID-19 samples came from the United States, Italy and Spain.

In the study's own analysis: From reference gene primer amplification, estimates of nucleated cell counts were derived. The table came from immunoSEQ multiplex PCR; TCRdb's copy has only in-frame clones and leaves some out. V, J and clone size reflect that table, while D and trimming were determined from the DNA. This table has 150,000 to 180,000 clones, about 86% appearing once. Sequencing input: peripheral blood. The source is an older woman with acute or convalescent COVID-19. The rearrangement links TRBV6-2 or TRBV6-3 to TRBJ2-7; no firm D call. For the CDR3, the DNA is TGTGCCAGCAGTGTACGACACGGCTCCTACGAGCAGTACTTC. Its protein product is CASSVRHGSYEQYF.